The text below deals with one TCR beta chain. Its specific antigen is unknown. No base quality values were provided; no much bigger clone lies one nucleotide off. The record originates from a study of T-cell memory formation after mild COVID-19 (dated by TCRdb to the early 2020s). Turning to the overall study: TCR sequence clusters from the two donors were largely donor specific. T-cell clones expanding and contracting after mild COVID-19 in two donors were tracked by longitudinal TCRalpha and TCRbeta repertoire sequencing. Two young, previously healthy adult volunteers made up the cohort, one male and one female.

The germline ends are 4 bases apart after V is trimmed by 2 bases and J by 4 bases. CDR1 and CDR2 were assigned from the germline V gene (reference sequence) as DFQATT and SNEGSKA. The CDR3 measures 11 amino acids from cysteine to phenylalanine. Left in the record is the CDR3 DNA by itself, 33 bases read in frame from the first base. PBMCs were isolated by Ficoll-Paque density gradient centrifugation. TCRdb names Illumina NovaSeq 6000 as the instrument used. TCRalpha and TCRbeta cDNA libraries were constructed by 5'RACE with constant-segment primers, with sample barcodes and unique molecular identifiers being introduced. Trizol reagent was used to extract RNA from every sample. The libraries were amplified in two PCR steps, and the second step added a second sample barcode and Illumina TruSeq adapters. Sequencing of the libraries was done on an Illumina NovaSeq, producing 2 x 150 bp paired-end reads. Concerning the study's data processing: The reads were demultiplexed and collapsed into UMI-guided consensus sequences using migec v1.2.7. Using mixcr v2.1.11, UMI consensuses were aligned to TRA and TRB V and J templates and then assembled into clonotypes. A clonotype was counted as expanded or contracted only if both edgeR and NoisET called the change significant, with noise models trained on biological replicates. For edgeR calls, the thresholds were a false discovery rate-adjusted p below 0.01 and a log2 fold-change of 1. PCA with hierarchical clustering of max-normalized trajectories of the 1000 most abundant clonotypes was used as exploratory dynamics analysis. Separately sequenced CD4+ and CD8+ repertoires were used to assign the CD4 or CD8 phenotype of responding clones. The public reads were reprocessed in TCRdb via fastp at Q25 and MiXCR, keeping in-frame beta chains. Every entry covers one CDR3 protein and lists the most common genes and DNA from its rows. These V and J calls originate from TCRdb's pipeline instead of the authors' own analysis. Counted in this sample were more than 350,000 distinct CDR3 sequences; about 17% of them appeared once. Under 25% of the sample is held by the ten biggest clonotypes.

The paper's findings and limits, for the study overall: Clones that contracted from day 15 to 85 showed balanced CD4/CD8 phenotypes, whereas a second wave of clones that expanded from day 15 to 37 leaned towards CD4+. Contracting CD4+ clones turned up mainly in the CM and EM memory subsets, whereas EMRA was where CD8+ clones were enriched. Some responding clones were detected in pre-infection memory, which suggested that pre-existing cross-reactive memory T cells had joined the SARS-CoV-2 response. SARS-CoV-2 specificity of the second-wave clones peaking on day 37 was not confirmed. Only a couple of mild cases were covered by the study, and larger cohorts that include severe cases with pre-infection samples were considered necessary.

The sample taken for sequencing was PBMCs or a T cell subset sorted from them (not recorded which). The chain couples TRBV20-1 to TRBJ2-3; the D gene remains uncertain. This TCR was sampled from a man aged 18 to 29 who had mild COVID-19 (a few samples of this study predate the infection). The sample titles of this study are shuffled in the database, so cell type and time point are left out; the donor was told from shared clones. The encoded CDR3 is CSARRPDTQYF. In nucleotides, the sequence is TGCAGTGCTAGACGACCAGATACGCAGTATTTT.